The 19 T cell receptor beta chains below were found in one sample sequenced in a study of blood T cells in healthy people across ages. Sample-barcoded 5' priming and a J-beta primer mix drove a second PCR of about 6 to 12 cycles. MiXCR was run by TCRdb on the 5' RACE reads, yielding one entry per CDR3 protein. The sample consists of 650,000 to 900,000 distinct CDR3 sequences, 62% of them appearing once. Material: blood. The origin of the receptors is a man aged 25-45 years in good health.

In this sample, this clonotype turned up once. This chain connects TRBV9 to TRBJ2-5; no firm D call. This CDR3 region has 15 residues. V was shortened by 0 bases and J by 5 bases, with 14 bases between the two germline ends. From germline, CDR1 is SGDLS and CDR2 YYNGEE. DNA of the CDR3: TGTGCCAGCAGCGTAGACGGGCTACCCCTCGAGACCCAGTACTTC. Its protein product is CASSVDGLPLETQYF.

This clonotype was picked up a small number of times. The rearrangement links TRBV2 to TRBJ2-3; D is possibly TRBD1 (5 bases). The V and J ends lost 5 bases and 6 bases respectively, with 12 bases between them. This CDR3 is 13 amino acids long. Germline CDR1 SNHLY, CDR2 FYNNEI. The CDR3 loop reads CASSSRPGDTQYF. CDR3 in DNA: TGTGCCAGCAGTAGTCGCCCAGGGGATACGCAGTATTTT.

The J gene is TRBJ2-3, the V gene TRBV7-3, with D unclear. Germline V gene lookup returns CDR1 SGHTA and CDR2 FQGTGA. This CDR3 region has 13 residues. V was pared by 5 bases and J by 6 bases, with 12 bases between. The DNA of the CDR3 is TGTGCCAGCAGCCCATCTCCTAGGGATACGCAGTATTTT. Translation: CASSPSPRDTQYF.

The gene calls are TRBV7-3 and TRBJ2-7; a possible D gene is TRBD2 (5 bases). The CDR3 totals 13 residues. Germline assignment: CDR1 SGHTA and CDR2 FQGTGA. The germline V and J ends were trimmed by 1 base and 6 bases, with 10 bases remaining between them. The DNA for the CDR3 is TGTGCCAGCAGCTTAAGACCGGCGGGCGAGCAGTACTTC. Residues: CASSLRPAGEQYF.

The rearrangement joins TRBV20-1 to TRBJ2-5; 8 bases map to TRBD1. The DNA end is a closer match to TRBJ2-7, so the J assignment may be wrong. The germline V gene encodes CDR1 DFQATT and CDR2 SNEGSKA (reference sequence). The CDR3 is made up of 12 amino acids. The CDR3 coding sequence is TGCAGTGCTAGAGCGACAGGGGTCGAGCAGTACTTC. Residues: CSARATGVEQYF.

This clonotype was counted a single time. This rearrangement joins TRBV7-8 to TRBJ2-1; possible D gene TRBD2, 5 bases. This CDR3 region has 12 residues. Germline CDR1 and CDR2: SGHVS and FQNEAQ. V lost 5 bases, J lost 9 bases, and 11 bases lay in between. CDR3 in DNA: TGTGCCAGCAGCCCTAGCTTAACTGAGCAGTTCTTC. The encoded protein is CASSPSLTEQFF.

The chain employs TRBV3-1 and TRBJ2-7; the D gene is possibly TRBD2 (7 bases). The CDR3 sequence is 18 residues long. Trimming cost V 1 base and J 0 bases, with 19 bases left between them. CDR1 LGHDT and CDR2 YNNKEL come from the germline V gene (reference sequence). The CDR3 DNA reads TGTGCCAGCAGCCAAGGGGTGTTGGCGGGGGCTTCCTCCTACGAGCAGTACTTC. It encodes CASSQGVLAGASSYEQYF.

The V call is TRBV4-1, the J call TRBJ2-3; D is perhaps TRBD2 (7 bases). The CDR3 covers 12 residues. With 0 bases removed from V and 14 bases from J, the gap between germline ends came to 12 bases. From germline, CDR1 is MGHRA and CDR2 YSYEKL. CDR3 in DNA: TGCGCCAGCAGCCAAGAGTGGGGGGGCCCGTATTTT. Encoded protein: CASSQEWGGPYF.

The V and J genes are TRBV20-1 and TRBJ2-7; a weak D match, TRBD2 (5 bases). The J call is doubtful: the DNA matches TRBJ2-5 better. CDR3 length: 16 residues. Germline V lookup: CDR1 DFQATT, CDR2 SNEGSKA (reference sequence). CDR3 protein: CSAREIASARLETQYF. DNA for the CDR3: TGCAGTGCTAGAGAAATAGCGTCAGCTAGGTTAGAGACCCAGTACTTC.

This clonotype has a handful of counts. The chain recombines TRBV12-3 or TRBV12-4 with TRBJ1-5; D is ambiguous. The CDR3 covers 12 residues. The V end lost 3 bases, the J end lost 4 bases, and 4 bases lay between the germline ends. For the CDR3, the DNA is TGTGCCAGCAGTTTTATGAATCAGCCCCAGCATTTT. As protein: CASSFMNQPQHF.

The chain has TRBV6-1 and TRBJ2-1; 9 nucleotides match TRBD2. Germline V lookup: CDR1 MNHNS, CDR2 SASEGT. This CDR3 comprises 15 residues. Unmatched junction bases numbered 5, after V lost 1 base and J lost 7 bases. CDR3 residues: CASSEGAGGFNEQFF. CDR3 coding DNA: TGTGCCAGCAGTGAAGGAGCGGGGGGTTTTAATGAGCAGTTCTTC.

Points on this clonotype: A much larger clone is a single base away; this may be a read error. The chain has TRBV20-1 and TRBJ2-3; D gene uncertain. This CDR3 spans 10 amino acids. Germline CDR1 and CDR2: DFQATT and SNEGSKA (reference sequence). Written as DNA, the CDR3 is TGCAGTGCTGGAGACGATACGCAGTATTTT. It codes for CSAGDDTQYF.

The rearrangement uses TRBV20-1 and TRBJ2-3; TRBD2 matches 9 bases. The V gene end was trimmed by 7 bases and the J gene end by 2 bases; junction bases not matched to a gene: 7. Germline CDR1 and CDR2: DFQATT and SNEGSKA (reference sequence). The CDR3 loop spans 14 amino acids. The CDR3 DNA reads as TGCAGTGTGGAAGCGGGGGGACACACAGATACGCAGTATTTT. This translates into CSVEAGGHTDTQYF.

The chain uses TRBV27 and TRBJ1-1, with 9 bases matching TRBD1. The CDR3 is 17 amino acids. CDR1 and CDR2 (germline): MNHEY, SMNVEV (reference sequence). V trimming: 5 bases; J trimming: 1 base; junction bases outside the gene matches: 11. The CDR3 is CASSARPGTGRNTEAFF. The CDR3 coding sequence is TGTGCCAGCAGTGCGAGACCCGGGACAGGGAGGAACACTGAAGCTTTCTTT.

CDR3 DNA: TGTGCCAGCAGTCTATCCGACCGGGACTTTGATTACGAGCAGTACTTC. This translates into CASSLSDRDFDYEQYF. V is TRBV6-5 and J is TRBJ2-7; D is possibly TRBD2 (6 bases). Trimming pared 5 bases from V and 4 bases from J, leaving 21 bases between. Looked up from germline, CDR1 is MNHEY and CDR2 is SVGAGI. The CDR3 covers 16 residues.

This clonotype has a handful of counts. The rearrangement uses TRBV9 and TRBJ1-1; 9 nucleotides line up with TRBD1. The CDR3 is 15 amino acids. Losses at the gene ends were 4 bases for V and 0 bases for J; bases not matched to a gene: 4. Germline V gene lookup returns CDR1 SGDLS and CDR2 YYNGEE. The CDR3 region is CASSSGTGLNTEAFF. CDR3 DNA sequence: TGTGCCAGCAGCTCTGGGACAGGGTTGAACACTGAAGCTTTCTTT.

V is TRBV6-2 or TRBV6-3 and J is TRBJ2-1; 14 bases map to TRBD2. V was clipped by 0 bases and J by 0 bases; unmatched bases: 4. From germline, CDR1 is MNHEY and CDR2 SVGEGT. There are 19 residues in the CDR3. Here the CDR3 reads CASSYSGTSGGPSYNEQFF. The CDR3 bases are TGTGCCAGCAGTTACTCGGGGACTAGCGGGGGCCCCTCCTACAATGAGCAGTTCTTC.

This clonotype was seen a few times. An end of the junction does not agree with germline; a read error may underlie this. The V gene is TRBV5-1, the J gene TRBJ2-1, with a tentative D call TRBD1 (6 bases). There are 12 residues in the CDR3. Germline CDR1 SGHRS, CDR2 YFSETQ. CDR3 region: CASSFQGNEQFF. The CDR3 DNA reads TGTGCCAGCAGTTTTCAGGGGAATGAGCAGTTCTTC.

This clonotype has more than one count but fewer than ten. The rearrangement joins TRBV7-3 to TRBJ2-3; D remains unclear. CDR1 and CDR2 from the germline V gene are SGHTA and FQGTGA. Trimming stripped 0 bases from V and 7 bases from J, with 8 bases between. This CDR3 contains 13 residues. The CDR3 spells CASSLTRSNTQYF. The DNA for the CDR3 is TGTGCCAGCAGCTTAACGAGATCAAATACGCAGTATTTT.